These 14 T cell receptor beta chains share one sample of origin, sequenced in a study of cytomegalovirus exposure and HLA in healthy donors. Vbeta (60) and Jbeta (13) primers were used in the PCR. The data were produced by immunoSEQ multiplex PCR, yet TCRdb's version contains in-frame clones alone and is incomplete. In the table there are roughly 140,000 clones, approximately 79% of which are singletons. The sample comprised PBMCs. Receptors were obtained from a woman aged 40 to 50 in good health and CMV-seropositive.

The CDR3, as DNA: TGTGCCAGCAGTTACTCAATCCGGGACAGGGGCCGAGGCCCCCAGCATTTT. Translated, it gives CASSYSIRDRGRGPQHF. The chain is built from TRBV6-7 and TRBJ1-5, with 10 bases matching TRBD1. TRBV6-7 is an ORF, and what it does is uncertain. The length of the CDR3 is 17 residues. J was trimmed by 10 bases and V by 0 bases; bases with no gene match: 12.

The V call is TRBV28, the J call TRBJ1-2; perhaps TRBD1 as D (5 bases). V was pared by 10 bases and J by 0 bases, with 12 bases between. This CDR3 has 13 amino acids. Per germline, CDR1 MDHEN and CDR2 SYDVKM. The CDR3 DNA is TGTGCCACCTTTGACAGATCTAACTATGGCTACACCTTC. It specifies CATFDRSNYGYTF.

A single count supports this clone. The V gene is TRBV21-1, the J gene TRBJ1-2; TRBD1 is the table's D call, not checked against the DNA. TRBV21-1 is listed as a pseudogene. CDR3 length equals 11 residues. The CDR3 coding sequence is TGTGCCAGCGGGCTAAACTATGGCTACACCTTC. This translates into CASGLNYGYTF.

The chain recombines TRBV5-4 with TRBJ2-3; D remains ambiguous. Trimming pared 0 bases from V and 1 base from J, leaving 9 bases between. The germline V gene has CDR1 SGHNT and CDR2 YYREEE (reference sequence). The CDR3 covers 15 residues. CDR3 sequence: CASSLGPDRTDTQYF. In DNA, the CDR3 is TGTGCCAGCAGCTTGGGGCCAGATCGCACAGATACGCAGTATTTT. Combining the CDR3 with reference TRBV5-4 and TRBJ2-3 gives the whole variable domain ETGVTQSPTHLIKTRGQQVTLRCSSQSGHNTVSWYQQALGQGPQFIFQYYREEENGRGNFPPRFSGLQFPNYSSELNVNALELDDSALYLCASSLGPDRTDTQYFGPGTRLTVL.

The rearrangement joins TRBV10-1 to TRBJ2-6, with D perhaps matching TRBD1 (5 bases). The CDR3 totals 16 residues. V was clipped by 6 bases and J by 3 bases, with 15 bases between them. Germline V gene lookup returns CDR1 WNHNN and CDR2 SYGVQD (reference sequence). This CDR3 is CASRGRVAGGANVLTF. The CDR3 nucleotides are TGCGCCAGCAGGGGCAGGGTGGCTGGTGGGGCCAACGTCCTGACTTTC.

The chain is built from TRBV25-1 and TRBJ2-3; 8 nucleotides match TRBD2. The V segment lost 1 base and the J segment 0 bases; nucleotides outside the gene matches: 3. This CDR3 has 16 amino acids. Germline lookup yields CDR1 MGHDK and CDR2 SYGVNS. CDR3 sequence (DNA): TGTGCCAGCAGTGAATTGCTAGCGGGCAGCACAGATACGCAGTATTTT. Translation: CASSELLAGSTDTQYF. The full variable domain, completed using reference TRBV25-1 and TRBJ2-3, is EADIYQTPRYLVIGTGKKITLECSQTMGHDKMYWYQQDPGMELHLIHYSYGVNSTEKGDLSSESTVSRIRTEHFPLTLESARPSHTSQYLCASSELLAGSTDTQYFGPGTRLTVL.

The gene calls are TRBV28 and TRBJ1-2; no firm D call. This CDR3 region has 12 residues. Per germline, CDR1 MDHEN and CDR2 SYDVKM. V was clipped by 7 bases and J by 4 bases, with 10 bases between them. In nucleotides, the CDR3 is TGTGCCAGCATGGGCAGAGTCTATGGCTACACCTTC. This sequence encodes CASMGRVYGYTF.

This clone was seen a few times. The J gene is TRBJ2-1, the V gene TRBV9; 7 nucleotides agree with TRBD2. The CDR3 totals 15 residues. CDR1 is SGDLS, CDR2 YYNGEE, per germline. After removal of 2 bases from V and 5 bases from J, the junction contained 7 bases not matched to a gene. In DNA, the CDR3 is TGTGCCAGCAGCGTGGGTGGGGGGGGAAACAATGAGCAGTTCTTC. It translates to CASSVGGGGNNEQFF.

This chain joins TRBV19 and TRBJ2-7; no reliable D call. The germline V gene encodes CDR1 LNHDA and CDR2 SQIVND (reference sequence). Trimming shortened V by 10 bases and J by 3 bases, and 10 bases separated the two germline ends. The CDR3 length is 11 residues. CDR3 coding DNA: TGTGCCACGCAGTATGGCTACGAGCAGTACTTC. Protein sequence: CATQYGYEQYF.

The rearrangement joins TRBV5-5 to TRBJ2-1; D might be TRBD1 (5 bases). Germline V CDR1 and CDR2: SGHKS, YYEKEE (reference sequence). V lost 7 bases and J 5 bases, leaving 16 bases between the germline ends. This CDR3 has 14 amino acids. As DNA, the CDR3 is TGTGCCAGCCAGATGATGGCGACAGACAATGAGCAGTTCTTC. It translates to CASQMMATDNEQFF.

The chain joins TRBV28 to TRBJ2-1; D might be TRBD1 (7 bases). Germline V gene sequence: CDR1 MDHEN, CDR2 SYDVKM. This CDR3 comprises 15 residues. Trimming took 6 bases from V and 7 from J, leaving 19 bases between them. The CDR3 nucleotides read TGTGCCAGCAGGCGACAGGGTATGGGGAGGAATGAGCAGTTCTTC. It encodes CASRRQGMGRNEQFF.

Remarks on this clone: Other DNA sequences of this sample code for an identical CDR3. The DNA of the CDR3 is TGTGCCAGCAGCTCGGACAGGGGTTACGAGCAGTACTTC. Translation gives CASSSDRGYEQYF. The chain joins TRBV7-3 to TRBJ2-7; 9 bases fit TRBD1. V dropped 4 bases and J dropped 4; count of bases not matched to a gene: 2. CDR1 is SGHTA and CDR2 is FQGTGA in the germline V gene. The CDR3 sequence is 13 residues long.

This clone turned up a few times. The V call is TRBV5-4, the J call TRBJ2-7; tentative D call: TRBD2 (5 bases). V gave up 0 bases and J gave up 0 bases, with 7 bases separating them. The germline V gene has CDR1 SGHNT and CDR2 YYREEE (reference sequence). The CDR3 loop spans 14 amino acids. CDR3 amino acids: CASSLERNSYEQYF. CDR3 in DNA: TGTGCCAGCAGCTTGGAGCGGAACTCCTACGAGCAGTACTTC.

The chain's CDR3 is CASSGTADTEAFF. The CDR3 coding sequence is TGTGCCAGCAGTGGGACAGCTGACACTGAAGCTTTCTTT. The chain links TRBV19 to TRBJ1-1; 7 nucleotides match TRBD1. J gave up 3 bases and V 9 bases, and 7 bases lay outside the gene matches. CDR1 and CDR2 from the germline V gene are LNHDA and SQIVND (reference sequence). CDR3 length: 13 amino acids.